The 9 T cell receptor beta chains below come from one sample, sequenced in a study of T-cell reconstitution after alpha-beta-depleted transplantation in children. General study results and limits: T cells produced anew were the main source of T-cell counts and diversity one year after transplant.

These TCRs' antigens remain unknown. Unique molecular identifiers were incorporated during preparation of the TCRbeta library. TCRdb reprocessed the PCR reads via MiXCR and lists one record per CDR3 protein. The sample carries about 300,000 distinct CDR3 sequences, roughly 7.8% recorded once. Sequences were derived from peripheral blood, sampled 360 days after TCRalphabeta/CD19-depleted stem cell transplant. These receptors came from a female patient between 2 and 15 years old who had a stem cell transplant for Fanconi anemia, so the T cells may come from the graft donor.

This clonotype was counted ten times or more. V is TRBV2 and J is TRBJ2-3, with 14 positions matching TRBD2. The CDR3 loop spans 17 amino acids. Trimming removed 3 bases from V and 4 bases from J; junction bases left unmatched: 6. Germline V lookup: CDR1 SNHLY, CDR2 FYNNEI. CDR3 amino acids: CASSEGTSGRRSDTQYF. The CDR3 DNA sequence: TGTGCCAGCAGTGAGGGGACTAGCGGGAGAAGGTCAGATACGCAGTATTTT.

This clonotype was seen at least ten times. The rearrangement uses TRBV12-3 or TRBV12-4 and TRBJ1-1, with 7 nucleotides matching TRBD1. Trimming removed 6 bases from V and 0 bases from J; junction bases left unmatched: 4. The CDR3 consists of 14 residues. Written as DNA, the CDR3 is TGTGCCAGCAGGCACGGGACAGTGAACACTGAAGCTTTCTTT. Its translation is CASRHGTVNTEAFF.

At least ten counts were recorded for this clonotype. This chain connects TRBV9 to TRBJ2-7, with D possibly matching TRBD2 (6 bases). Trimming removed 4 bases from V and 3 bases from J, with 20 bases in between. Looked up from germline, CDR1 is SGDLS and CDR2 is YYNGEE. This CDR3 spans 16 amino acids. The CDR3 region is CASSPGLSQTNYEQYF. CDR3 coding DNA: TGTGCCAGCAGCCCTGGACTAAGTCAGACTAACTACGAGCAGTACTTC.

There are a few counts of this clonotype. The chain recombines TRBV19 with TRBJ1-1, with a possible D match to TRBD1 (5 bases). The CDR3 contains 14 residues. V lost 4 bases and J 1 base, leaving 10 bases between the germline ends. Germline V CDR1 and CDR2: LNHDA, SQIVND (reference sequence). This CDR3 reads CASSNRGANTEAFF. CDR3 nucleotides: TGTGCCAGTAGTAATAGAGGGGCGAACACTGAAGCTTTCTTT.

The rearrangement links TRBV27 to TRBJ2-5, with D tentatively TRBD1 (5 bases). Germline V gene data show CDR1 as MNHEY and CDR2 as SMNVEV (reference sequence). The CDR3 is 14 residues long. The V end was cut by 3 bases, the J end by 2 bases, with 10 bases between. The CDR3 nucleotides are TGTGCCAGCAGTTTCAGTCGACAGCAAGAGACCCAGTACTTC. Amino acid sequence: CASSFSRQQETQYF.

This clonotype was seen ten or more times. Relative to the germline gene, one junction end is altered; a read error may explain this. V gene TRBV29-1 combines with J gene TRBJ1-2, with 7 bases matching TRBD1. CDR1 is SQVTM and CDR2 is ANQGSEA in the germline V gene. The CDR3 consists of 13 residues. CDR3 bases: TGCAGCGTCGAAGACAGGGTGGACTATGGCTACACCTTC. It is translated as CSVEDRVDYGYTF.

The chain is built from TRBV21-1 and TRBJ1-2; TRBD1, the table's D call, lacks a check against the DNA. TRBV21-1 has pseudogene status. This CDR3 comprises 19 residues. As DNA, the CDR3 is TGTGCCAGCAGCAAAGATAGTGGGGACAGGGGTTCCCTCAACTATGGCTACACCTTC. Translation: CASSKDSGDRGSLNYGYTF.

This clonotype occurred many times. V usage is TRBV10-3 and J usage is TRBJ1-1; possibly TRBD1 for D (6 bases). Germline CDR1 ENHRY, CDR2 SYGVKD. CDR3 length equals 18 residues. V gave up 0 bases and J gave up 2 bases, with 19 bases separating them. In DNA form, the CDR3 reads TGTGCCATCAGTGAGTCTTCCGGGGGGGCTGGAGTAAACACTGAAGCTTTCTTT. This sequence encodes CAISESSGGAGVNTEAFF.

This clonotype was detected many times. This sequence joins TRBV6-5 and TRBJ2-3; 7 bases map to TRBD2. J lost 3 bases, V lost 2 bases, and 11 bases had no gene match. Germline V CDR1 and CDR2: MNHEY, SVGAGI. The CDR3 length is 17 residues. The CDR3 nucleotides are TGTGCCAGCAGTTACAACAAGGAGCTAGCGGATACAGATACGCAGTATTTT. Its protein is CASSYNKELADTDTQYF.